The 14 T cell receptor beta chains listed next were all sequenced from one sample in a study of human T cells and chemical hapten exposure. TCRdb independently ran MiXCR on the 5' RACE reads; one entry per CDR3 protein. Of 110,000 or so distinct CDR3 sequences in the sample, roughly a fifth were seen once. Whole blood, unfractionated, served as the material for total RNA extraction. The receptors were gathered from a human donor in good health.

This clonotype was detected only a few times. This rearrangement joins TRBV29-1 to TRBJ1-3; no definite D call. V shed 0 bases and J shed 0 bases, with 6 bases lying between them. Per the germline V gene, CDR1 is SQVTM and CDR2 is ANQGSEA. This CDR3 contains 14 residues. CDR3 coding DNA: TGCAGCGTTGAAGACGACACCTCTGGAAACACCATATATTTT. It codes for CSVEDDTSGNTIYF.

The chain carries TRBV5-4 and TRBJ2-3, with D uncertain. The CDR3 runs to 15 residues. Trimming cost V 0 bases and J 4 bases, with 12 bases left between them. Per the germline V gene, CDR1 is SGHNT and CDR2 is YYREEE (reference sequence). The CDR3 nucleotides are TGTGCCAGCAGCTTGGGTAGCAGTATTCCAGATACGCAGTATTTT. Translated: CASSLGSSIPDTQYF.

The gene calls are TRBV9 and TRBJ2-1; D is undetermined. Trimming removed 0 bases from V and 9 bases from J, with 19 bases in between. The length of the CDR3 is 16 residues. Germline values: CDR1 SGDLS, CDR2 YYNGEE. DNA of the CDR3: TGTGCCAGCAGCGTAGCTGGGCAGGTCTCAGGCAGTGAGCAGTTCTTC. It specifies CASSVAGQVSGSEQFF.

The chain couples TRBV6-6 to TRBJ2-1; 12 bases fit TRBD2. The CDR3 extends over 16 amino acids. Germline-derived CDR1 and CDR2 are MNHNY and SVGAGI (reference sequence). After removal of 1 base from V and 7 bases from J, the junction contained 5 bases not matched to a gene. The CDR3 region is CASSYFASGRENEQFF. CDR3 bases: TGTGCCAGCAGTTACTTTGCTAGCGGGAGGGAGAATGAGCAGTTCTTC.

The chain combines TRBV20-1 with TRBJ2-7; TRBD2 matches 11 bases. Trimming took 6 bases from V and 2 from J; bases not matched to a gene: 9. This CDR3 comprises 15 residues. Germline V CDR1 and CDR2: DFQATT, SNEGSKA (reference sequence). CDR3 DNA: TGCAGTGCAAACACCCTAGCGGGAGGCGCCTACGAGCAGTACTTC. Translation gives CSANTLAGGAYEQYF.

This clonotype was seen only a few times. This chain joins TRBV3-1 and TRBJ2-1, with TRBD2 identical over 7 bases. The germline V gene encodes CDR1 LGHDT and CDR2 YNNKEL (reference sequence). This CDR3 comprises 18 residues. Trimming took 1 base from V and 4 from J; bases not matched to a gene: 13. CDR3 in DNA: TGTGCCAGCAGCCAAGGGGCCCTTGGGGCGGGAGCTTACAATGAGCAGTTCTTC. This encodes CASSQGALGAGAYNEQFF.

This chain links TRBV20-1 with TRBJ1-2; D is perhaps TRBD1 (5 bases). The CDR3 extends over 14 amino acids. V lost 3 bases to trimming and J lost 4 bases, with 15 bases between them. Germline CDR1 DFQATT, CDR2 SNEGSKA (reference sequence). CDR3 nucleotides: TGCAGTGCTAGTTTGACAGCGAAAACCTATGGCTACACCTTC. This sequence encodes CSASLTAKTYGYTF.

This chain links TRBV3-1 with TRBJ2-2; TRBD2 agrees at 7 bases. The CDR3 spans 16 residues. With 3 bases clipped from V and 4 bases from J, the junction kept 8 bases outside the gene matches. CDR1 and CDR2 (germline): LGHDT, YNNKEL (reference sequence). The CDR3 DNA is TGTGCCAGCAGCCACAAGGGCAGCGGGGCCACCGGGGAGCTGTTTTTT. The encoded protein is CASSHKGSGATGELFF.

The V call is TRBV6-2 or TRBV6-3, the J call TRBJ1-1, with D perhaps matching TRBD1 (6 bases). There are 13 residues in the CDR3. Germline V gives CDR1 MNHEY, CDR2 SVGEGT. Trimming took off 2 bases at V and 4 bases at J, with 8 bases between the two ends. Here the CDR3 DNA reads TGTGCCAGCAGTTACAGGGGGGGCACTGAAGCTTTCTTT. Its protein is CASSYRGGTEAFF.

This rearrangement joins TRBV4-1 to TRBJ2-7; 11 bases agree with TRBD2. The CDR3 totals 16 residues. The V and J ends lost 0 bases and 3 bases, in that order; junction bases with no gene match: 4. CDR1 and CDR2 from the germline V gene are MGHRA and YSYEKL. Written as DNA, the CDR3 is TGCGCCAGCAGCCAAGAAAAAACTAGCGGGAGCTACGAGCAGTACTTC. Amino acid sequence: CASSQEKTSGSYEQYF.

This clonotype has more than one count but fewer than ten. The junction does not match germline at one end; this may be a read error. V gene TRBV2 combines with J gene TRBJ2-1; 10 nucleotides match TRBD2. The CDR3 loop spans 12 amino acids. CDR1 SNHLY and CDR2 FYNNEI come from the germline V gene. The CDR3 loop is CASSERVAGGRF. For the CDR3, the DNA is TGTGCCAGCAGTGAAAGGGTAGCGGGAGGCCGTTTC.

The rearrangement uses TRBV9 and TRBJ2-1; 7 nucleotides match TRBD1. Germline V gives CDR1 SGDLS, CDR2 YYNGEE. Trimming cost V 3 bases and J 2 bases; bases outside gene matches: 5. This CDR3 has 15 residues. The CDR3 region is CASSAWQGAYNEQFF. The DNA of the CDR3 is TGTGCCAGCAGCGCCTGGCAGGGGGCCTACAATGAGCAGTTCTTC.

This clonotype was detected a few times. This chain joins TRBV7-9 and TRBJ2-5; 7 nucleotides align to TRBD2. Losses at the gene ends were 1 base for V and 5 bases for J; bases not matched to a gene: 7. CDR1 SEHNR and CDR2 FQNEAQ come from the germline V gene (reference sequence). This CDR3 has 15 residues. The CDR3 region is CASSLVPSGPETQYF. The CDR3, as DNA: TGTGCCAGCAGCTTAGTGCCTAGCGGCCCGGAGACCCAGTACTTC.

This clonotype has a handful of counts. This chain connects TRBV6-6 to TRBJ2-1, with TRBD2 as a possible D gene (5 bases). Germline CDR1 and CDR2: MNHNY and SVGAGI (reference sequence). V was pared by 7 bases and J by 8 bases, with 27 bases between. CDR3 size: 17 residues. The CDR3 is CASTPLQPSRKEDEQFF. CDR3 in DNA: TGTGCCAGCACCCCCCTTCAGCCTAGCAGGAAGGAAGATGAGCAGTTCTTC.